The 32 T cell receptor beta chains in this list originate from one sample, sequenced in a study of OX40 agonist ivuxolimab in advanced cancers. Produced via immunoSEQ multiplex PCR; TCRdb's table is partial and in-frame only. The data show more than 15,000 clones, about nine tenths seen once. The sample in question was CD4+ or CD8+ T cells sorted from blood, obtained in a trial of the OX40 agonist ivuxolimab. Receptor source: an adult with an advanced solid tumor such as melanoma, head and neck, liver or kidney cancer.

The gene calls are TRBV27 and TRBJ2-5; 8 nucleotides align to TRBD2. V was clipped by 2 bases and J by 4 bases; unmatched bases: 6. The CDR3 is 15 amino acids. The germline CDR1 and CDR2 sequences are MNHEY and SMNVEV (reference sequence). The CDR3 loop reads CASSLLSGGLETQYF. CDR3 DNA: TGTGCCAGCAGTTTACTTTCGGGGGGGTTAGAGACCCAGTACTTC.

J is TRBJ1-1 and V is TRBV5-4, with 9 bases lining up with TRBD1. CDR3 length: 15 residues. J was trimmed by 2 bases and V by 3 bases; bases with no gene match: 5. Germline V gene sequence: CDR1 SGHNT, CDR2 YYREEE (reference sequence). CDR3 in amino acids: CASSYLGQGNTEAFF. CDR3 in DNA: TGTGCCAGCAGCTACCTGGGACAGGGTAACACTGAAGCTTTCTTT.

This clone was seen a single time. This chain joins TRBV7-8 and TRBJ2-1; 8 nucleotides align to TRBD1. With V trimmed by 5 bases and J by 5 bases, 11 bases remained unmatched. Germline loops: CDR1 SGHVS, CDR2 FQNEAQ. This CDR3 spans 16 amino acids. CDR3 loop: CASSPRWGTGNNEQFF. Here the CDR3 DNA reads TGTGCCAGCAGCCCCCGATGGGGGACAGGCAACAATGAGCAGTTCTTC.

The J gene is TRBJ2-3, the V gene TRBV11-3; D call uncertain. Germline CDR1 reads SGHNT; CDR2 reads YENEEA. The CDR3 has 13 amino acids. The V gene lost 4 bases and the J gene lost 0 bases, with 5 bases spanning the gap. The CDR3 DNA is TGTGCCAGCAGCTCCGTTAGCACAGATACGCAGTATTTT. Protein: CASSSVSTDTQYF.

The CDR3 protein is CASSQSWTGGNEKLFF. The CDR3 nucleotides are TGTGCCAGCAGCCAAAGCTGGACAGGGGGTAATGAAAAACTGTTTTTT. J is TRBJ1-4 and V is TRBV4-2; 10 bases map to TRBD1. This CDR3 is built from 16 residues. The germline gives CDR1 LGHNA, CDR2 YNFKEQ. V gave up 2 bases and J gave up 4 bases; unmatched junction bases: 4.

The genes are TRBV5-1 and TRBJ1-3; D is ambiguous. CDR3 length: 16 amino acids. V was trimmed by 4 bases and J by 3 bases, leaving 17 bases between them. Germline CDR1 is SGHRS and CDR2 is YFSETQ. CDR3 region: CASSPSALSGGNTIYF. The CDR3 DNA reads as TGCGCCAGCAGCCCCTCGGCCCTATCGGGTGGAAACACCATATATTTT.

This clone was observed a few times. The rearrangement uses TRBV7-9 and TRBJ2-7, with D possibly being TRBD1 (6 bases). The ends were cut back, 2 bases at V and 3 bases at J, with 11 bases in the middle. Germline V lookup: CDR1 SEHNR, CDR2 FQNEAQ (reference sequence). The CDR3 totals 14 residues. CDR3 bases: TGTGCCAGCAGCTTAAGTGGGACAAGCTACGAGCAGTACTTC. Protein product: CASSLSGTSYEQYF. Filled out from reference TRBV7-9 and TRBJ2-7, the complete variable domain reads DTGVSQNPRHKITKRGQNVTFRCDPISEHNRLYWYRQTLGQGPEFLTYFQNEAQLEKSRLLSDRFSAERPKGSFSTLEIQRTEQGDSAMYLCASSLSGTSYEQYFGPGTRLTVT.

The CDR3 DNA reads TGCGCCGCAGGGAAAAGGAACACCATATATTTT. It translates to CAAGKRNTIYF. V and J are TRBV10-2 and TRBJ1-3; possibly TRBD1 for D (5 bases). Looked up from germline, CDR1 is WSHSY and CDR2 is SAAADI. CDR3 size: 11 residues. Trimming shortened V by 11 bases and J by 7 bases, and 12 bases separated the two germline ends.

The chain has TRBV5-6 and TRBJ2-7, with D possibly matching TRBD2 (6 bases). Per the germline V gene, CDR1 is SGHDT and CDR2 is YYEEEE. The CDR3 has 11 amino acids. V lost 3 bases to trimming and J lost 6 bases, with 7 bases between them. The CDR3 coding sequence is TGTGCCAGCAGCTCCGGGGGCGAGCAGTACTTC. As protein: CASSSGGEQYF.

CDR3 nucleotides: TGTGCCAGCAGCTTGGGGCAGCGGTCTTACACCGGGGAGCTGTTTTTT. This sequence encodes CASSLGQRSYTGELFF. This chain joins TRBV13 and TRBJ2-2; D might be TRBD1 or TRBD2, each matching 5 bases. The CDR3 contains 16 residues. The V and J ends lost 3 bases and 3 bases respectively, with 14 bases between them. Per the germline V gene, CDR1 is PRHDT and CDR2 is FYEKMQ (reference sequence).

V and J are TRBV7-6 and TRBJ2-2, with D perhaps matching TRBD2 (6 bases). The CDR3 is 15 amino acids. Germline-derived CDR1 and CDR2 are SGHVS and FNYEAQ. V was clipped by 3 bases and J by 4 bases, with 12 bases between them. The CDR3 is CASSFGVGGTGELFF. DNA for the CDR3: TGTGCCAGCAGCTTTGGGGTCGGGGGCACCGGGGAGCTGTTTTTT.

The sample holds a few counts of this clone. The gene calls are TRBV19 and TRBJ1-6; D not certain. Germline V gives CDR1 LNHDA, CDR2 SQIVND (reference sequence). This CDR3 spans 16 amino acids. V was pared by 5 bases and J by 10 bases, with 21 bases between. This CDR3 is CASSLPGWGAHSPLHF. DNA for the CDR3: TGTGCCAGTAGTCTCCCGGGGTGGGGAGCTCACTCACCCCTCCACTTT.

This clone appeared a single time. The rearrangement links TRBV5-1 to TRBJ2-1; D is possibly TRBD1 or TRBD2 (5 bases each). Germline CDR1 reads SGHRS; CDR2 reads YFSETQ. V lost 5 bases to trimming and J lost 8 bases, with 17 bases between them. This CDR3 has 14 residues. For the CDR3, the DNA is TGCGCCAGCAGTCATGGGCAGGGACGCCATGAGCAGTTCTTC. As protein: CASSHGQGRHEQFF.

This rearrangement joins TRBV27 to TRBJ2-3; no firm D call. Trimming took 2 bases from V and 2 from J, leaving 2 bases between them. The CDR3 is made up of 12 amino acids. CDR1 and CDR2 (germline): MNHEY, SMNVEV (reference sequence). The CDR3 sequence is CASSLNTDTQYF. The CDR3, as DNA: TGTGCCAGCAGTTTAAACACAGATACGCAGTATTTT.

The chain combines TRBV2 with TRBJ2-4, with TRBD1 matching over 9 bases. The junction had 20 bases not matched to a gene; V was cut back by 10 bases and J by 1 base. CDR1 is SNHLY and CDR2 is FYNNEI in the germline V gene. CDR3 length: 19 residues. The CDR3 nucleotides are TGTGCCATTTTGGAACCGGGACAGGGAACCAGTTTGGCCAAAAACATTCAGTACTTC. Translating gives CAILEPGQGTSLAKNIQYF.

This chain connects TRBV19 to TRBJ1-1, with D uncertain. CDR1 is LNHDA, CDR2 SQIVND, per germline (reference sequence). The ends were cut back, 3 bases at V and 5 bases at J, with 13 bases in the middle. The CDR3 runs to 14 residues. CDR3 nucleotides: TGTGCCAGTAGTATCGAGGTGGGAGGGACTGAAGCTTTCTTT. Residues: CASSIEVGGTEAFF.

V gene TRBV7-9 combines with J gene TRBJ2-2, with 8 bases identical to TRBD2. Germline-derived CDR1 and CDR2 are SEHNR and FQNEAQ (reference sequence). CDR3 length: 18 residues. After removal of 4 bases from V and 7 bases from J, the junction contained 17 bases not matched to a gene. As DNA, the CDR3 is TGTGCCAGCAGCTCCCGCAGTCGCGCGGGAGGTTTTGGCGGGGAGCTGTTTTTT. It encodes CASSSRSRAGGFGGELFF.

The rearrangement links TRBV27 to TRBJ1-2; unclear D gene. CDR1 and CDR2 from the germline V gene are MNHEY and SMNVEV (reference sequence). Trimming removed 3 bases from V and 8 bases from J, with 13 bases in between. This CDR3 has 13 residues. CDR3 region: CASSFGPRRGYTF. The CDR3 region has the DNA TGTGCCAGCAGTTTCGGTCCGCGGAGGGGCTACACCTTC.

The chain links TRBV30 to TRBJ2-2, with D unresolved. The CDR3 length is 11 residues. Germline-derived CDR1 and CDR2 are GTSNPN and SVGIG (reference sequence). V gave up 5 bases and J gave up 2 bases, with 3 bases separating them. The CDR3 nucleotides are TGTGCCTGGGGTAACACCGGGGAGCTGTTTTTT. It yields the protein CAWGNTGELFF.

The chain uses TRBV11-2 and TRBJ2-5; D is tentatively TRBD1 or TRBD2 (6 bases each). Germline V gives CDR1 SGHAT, CDR2 FQNNGV. CDR3 length: 16 residues. With 4 bases removed from V and 5 bases from J, the gap between germline ends came to 20 bases. CDR3 nucleotide sequence: TGTGCCAGCAGCTCCCGAGGTTCGGGGGCGCATGAGACCCAGTACTTC. Protein: CASSSRGSGAHETQYF.

The chain employs TRBV7-2 and TRBJ1-1; 7 bases match TRBD1. The CDR3 runs 12 residues. V shed 1 base, J shed 11 bases, and the junction held 4 bases outside the gene matches. Germline V gene data show CDR1 as SGHTA and CDR2 as FQGNSA. Here the CDR3 reads CASSLGTGEAFF. The CDR3 DNA is TGTGCCAGCAGCTTAGGCACAGGGGAGGCTTTCTTT.

The rearrangement links TRBV4-1 to TRBJ2-2, with TRBD1 matching 9 bases. CDR1 MGHRA and CDR2 YSYEKL come from the germline V gene. CDR3 length: 15 residues. Germline trimming cut 2 bases from V and 4 bases from J; bases unmatched to any gene: 2. DNA of the CDR3: TGCGCCAGCAGCCAAAGGGACAGGGTCACCGGGGAGCTGTTTTTT. It is translated as CASSQRDRVTGELFF.

This clone appeared once. DNA for the CDR3: TGTGCCAGCAGCTACTATAGGCGACCTTTCTTT. Encoded protein: CASSYYRRPFF. The V gene is TRBV14, the J gene TRBJ1-1; D is uncertain. Germline-derived CDR1 and CDR2 are SGHDN and FVKESK. Trimming stripped 5 bases from V and 12 bases from J, with 13 bases between. CDR3 size: 11 residues.

The genes are TRBV5-5 and TRBJ2-7; D is ambiguous. CDR3 length equals 12 residues. V was cut by 0 bases and J by 5 bases, with 6 bases left in between. The germline CDR1 and CDR2 sequences are SGHKS and YYEKEE (reference sequence). The CDR3 bases are TGTGCCAGCAGCTTGGGCCAGAACGAGCAGTACTTC. Translating it yields CASSLGQNEQYF.

This clone was counted once. The chain combines TRBV10-3 with TRBJ1-2; D gene unclear. V was shortened by 0 bases and J by 7 bases, with 12 bases between the two germline ends. The germline CDR1 and CDR2 sequences are ENHRY and SYGVKD. The CDR3 runs to 14 residues. CDR3 sequence: CAISESPGKGGYTF. The CDR3, as DNA: TGTGCCATCAGTGAGTCCCCCGGGAAGGGTGGCTACACCTTC.

V gene TRBV10-2 combines with J gene TRBJ2-1; TRBD2 aligns across 8 bases. V was pared by 7 bases and J by 8 bases, with 16 bases of the junction left unmatched. The germline gives CDR1 WSHSY, CDR2 SAAADI. CDR3 length: 16 residues. The CDR3 is CASKSGERGSRYEQFF. The CDR3 DNA reads as TGCGCCAGCAAATCGGGGGAGCGGGGGTCCCGCTATGAGCAGTTCTTC.

The rearrangement links TRBV30 to TRBJ2-5, with D possibly being TRBD1 or TRBD2 (5 bases each). Germline lookup yields CDR1 GTSNPN and CDR2 SVGIG (reference sequence). Trimming left V 5 bases short and J 5 bases short, with 15 bases between. This CDR3 has 13 amino acids. This CDR3 reads CAWGEGERETQYF. Here the CDR3 DNA reads TGTGCCTGGGGCGAAGGGGAGCGGGAGACCCAGTACTTC.

This chain joins TRBV5-6 and TRBJ1-4; 7 bases align to TRBD1. This CDR3 contains 16 residues. Germline values: CDR1 SGHDT, CDR2 YYEEEE. J lost 2 bases, V lost 3 bases, and 7 bases had no gene match. For the CDR3, the DNA is TGTGCCAGCAGCTCAATACCGGGACAGACTAATGAAAAACTGTTTTTT. Amino acid sequence: CASSSIPGQTNEKLFF.

Here the CDR3 DNA reads TGTGCCAGCAGCTGGACTAGCGGGGGGCCCCCACAAGAGACCCAGTACTTC. It codes for CASSWTSGGPPQETQYF. J is TRBJ2-5 and V is TRBV5-6, with 14 positions matching TRBD2. After removal of 3 bases from V and 2 bases from J, the junction contained 6 bases not matched to a gene. The length of the CDR3 is 17 residues. Germline CDR1 SGHDT, CDR2 YYEEEE.

J is TRBJ1-1 and V is TRBV27; D is unresolved. CDR1 is MNHEY and CDR2 is SMNVEV in the germline V gene (reference sequence). The CDR3 is 13 amino acids. The V end lost 3 bases, the J end lost 1 base, and 6 bases lay between the germline ends. The chain's CDR3 is CASSFSWNTEAFF. The CDR3 DNA is TGTGCCAGCAGTTTCAGCTGGAACACTGAAGCTTTCTTT.

The rearrangement uses TRBV7-9 and TRBJ2-7; tentative D call: TRBD1 (6 bases). In germline, CDR1 is SEHNR, CDR2 FQNEAQ (reference sequence). This CDR3 contains 14 residues. Between the trimmed V and J ends, which lost 5 bases and 2 bases, there was a span of 13 bases. CDR3 loop: CASSPGGGAYEQYF. The CDR3 DNA follows: TGTGCCAGCAGCCCAGGTGGGGGCGCCTACGAGCAGTACTTC.

This clone was found a few times. The chain combines TRBV4-1 with TRBJ2-7; the D is unclear. Trimming removed 5 bases from V and 3 bases from J, with 14 bases in between. Germline V gene lookup returns CDR1 MGHRA and CDR2 YSYEKL. The CDR3 spans 14 residues. DNA of the CDR3: TGCGCCAGCAGCTTTACCAGTTCAAACTACGAGCAGTACTTC. This gives the protein CASSFTSSNYEQYF.